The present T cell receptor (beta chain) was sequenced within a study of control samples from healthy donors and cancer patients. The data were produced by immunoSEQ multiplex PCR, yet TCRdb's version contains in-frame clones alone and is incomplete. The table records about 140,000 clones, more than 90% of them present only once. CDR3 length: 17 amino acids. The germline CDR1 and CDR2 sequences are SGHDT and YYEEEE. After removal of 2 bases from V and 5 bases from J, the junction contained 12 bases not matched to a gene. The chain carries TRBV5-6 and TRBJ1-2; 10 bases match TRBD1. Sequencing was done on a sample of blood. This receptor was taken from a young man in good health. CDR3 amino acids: CASSLSHAAGQGYGYTF. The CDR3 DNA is TGTGCCAGCAGCTTATCCCATGCTGCGGGACAGGGGTATGGCTACACCTTC.